This T cell receptor beta chain was identified in a study of cytomegalovirus exposure and HLA in healthy donors. Study results and limitations: The study carried out a later analysis of TCR beta sequences. It associated some 17,000 of them with specific HLA alleles at a false discovery rate of 0.05. The later analysis indicated that the majority of CMV-associated TCR beta chains appeared HLA-restricted.

Everyone who donated was a healthy bone marrow donor. PCR amplification relied on 60 Vbeta primers (plus 13 Jbeta primers). The assay was immunoSEQ multiplex PCR, and TCRdb's table has in-frame clones only and misses some. Here the sample spans approximately 190,000 clones, around 75% being singletons. Comment on this clone: Its target is unknown. The identical CDR3 is also encoded by other nucleotide sequences in the sample.

The TCR sequence derives from a woman aged 25 to 45 in good health and CMV-seronegative. Sequencing used PBMCs.

CDR3 in DNA: TGTGCCAGCCAAAGCGGGGGAAGCGAGCAGTACTTC. Translation gives CASQSGGSEQYF. This chain links TRBV10-3 with TRBJ2-7; 8 bases agree with TRBD2. The V and J ends lost 10 bases and 6 bases, in that order; junction bases with no gene match: 8. The CDR3 has 12 residues. CDR1 ENHRY and CDR2 SYGVKD come from the germline V gene.